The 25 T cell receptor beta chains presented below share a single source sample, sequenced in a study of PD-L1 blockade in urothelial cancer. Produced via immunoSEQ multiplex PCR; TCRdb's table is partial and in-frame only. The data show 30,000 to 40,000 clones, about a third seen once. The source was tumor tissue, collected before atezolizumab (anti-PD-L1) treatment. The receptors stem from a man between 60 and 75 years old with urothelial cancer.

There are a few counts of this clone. In DNA, the CDR3 is TGTGCCAGCACCCAAAGGGACAGTAAAGAGACCCAGTACTTC. It codes for CASTQRDSKETQYF. The chain employs TRBV6-8 and TRBJ2-5, with 7 bases matching TRBD1. V lost 7 bases, J lost 3 bases, and 8 bases stayed unmatched. Germline V gives CDR1 MNHGY, CDR2 SAAAGT. The CDR3 loop spans 14 amino acids.

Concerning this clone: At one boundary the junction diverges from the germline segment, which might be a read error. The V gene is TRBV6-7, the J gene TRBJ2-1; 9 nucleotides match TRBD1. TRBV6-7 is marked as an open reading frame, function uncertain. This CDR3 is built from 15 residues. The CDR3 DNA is TGTGCCATCAGTCCGGGACAGGGTCGGATCAATGAGCAGTTCTTC. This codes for CAISPGQGRINEQFF.

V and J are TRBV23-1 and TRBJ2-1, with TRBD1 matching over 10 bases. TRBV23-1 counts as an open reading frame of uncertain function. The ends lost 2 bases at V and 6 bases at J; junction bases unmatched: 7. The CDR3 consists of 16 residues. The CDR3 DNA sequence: TGCGCCAGCAGTCAAACCGGGACAGGGGCTACCAATGAGCAGTTCTTC. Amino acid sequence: CASSQTGTGATNEQFF.

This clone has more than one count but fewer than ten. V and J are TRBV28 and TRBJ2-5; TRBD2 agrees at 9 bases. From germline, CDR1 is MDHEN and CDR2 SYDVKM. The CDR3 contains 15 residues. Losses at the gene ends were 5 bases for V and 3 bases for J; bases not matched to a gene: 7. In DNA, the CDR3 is TGTGCCAGCAGTCCGGCTAGCGGGAATGAAGAGACCCAGTACTTC. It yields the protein CASSPASGNEETQYF.

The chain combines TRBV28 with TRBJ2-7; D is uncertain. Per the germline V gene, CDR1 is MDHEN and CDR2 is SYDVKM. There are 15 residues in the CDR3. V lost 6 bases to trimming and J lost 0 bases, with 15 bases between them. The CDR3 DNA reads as TGTGCCAGCAGCCCGGAGCGCGACTTCTCCTACGAGCAGTACTTC. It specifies CASSPERDFSYEQYF.

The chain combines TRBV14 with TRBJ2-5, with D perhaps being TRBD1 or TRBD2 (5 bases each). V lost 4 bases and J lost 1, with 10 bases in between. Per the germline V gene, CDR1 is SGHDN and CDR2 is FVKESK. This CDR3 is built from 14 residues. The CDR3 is CASSPRDPQETQYF. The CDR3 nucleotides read TGTGCCAGCAGCCCCCGGGACCCCCAAGAGACCCAGTACTTC. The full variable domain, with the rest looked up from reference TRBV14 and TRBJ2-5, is EAGVTQFPSHSVIEKGQTVTLRCDPISGHDNLYWYRRVMGKEIKFLLHFVKESKQDESGMPNNRFLAERTGGTYSTLKVQPAELEDSGVYFCASSPRDPQETQYFGPGTRLLVL.

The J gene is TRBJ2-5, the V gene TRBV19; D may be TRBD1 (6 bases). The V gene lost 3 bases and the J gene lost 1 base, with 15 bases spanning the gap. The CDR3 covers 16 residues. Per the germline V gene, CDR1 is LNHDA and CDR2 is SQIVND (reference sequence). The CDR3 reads CASSIAGRGSQETQYF. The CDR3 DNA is TGTGCCAGTAGTATTGCCGGCAGGGGTAGCCAAGAGACCCAGTACTTC.

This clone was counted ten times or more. The CDR3 is CASHSKAQTNTEAFF. The CDR3 DNA reads as TGCGCCAGCCATTCAAAGGCACAGACGAACACTGAAGCTTTCTTT. The J gene is TRBJ1-1, the V gene TRBV4-1; no definite D call. This CDR3 is 15 amino acids long. The V gene lost 8 bases and the J gene lost 1 base, with 17 bases spanning the gap. Germline CDR1 reads MGHRA; CDR2 reads YSYEKL.

The CDR3 loop is CASSLPRLADTQYF. In DNA form, the CDR3 reads TGTGCCAGCAGTTTACCGAGACTCGCAGATACGCAGTATTTT. The chain couples TRBV28 to TRBJ2-3; D is unresolved. This CDR3 has 14 residues. Germline V gene data show CDR1 as MDHEN and CDR2 as SYDVKM. Deletions cut 2 bases from V and 4 bases from J, with 10 bases between.

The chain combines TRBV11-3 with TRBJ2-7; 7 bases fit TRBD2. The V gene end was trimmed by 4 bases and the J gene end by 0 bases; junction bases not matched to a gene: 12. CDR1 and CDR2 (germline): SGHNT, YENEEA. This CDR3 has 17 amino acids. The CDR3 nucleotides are TGTGCCAGCAGCTCACAGCTACCCGGGGACTACTCCTACGAGCAGTACTTC. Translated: CASSSQLPGDYSYEQYF.

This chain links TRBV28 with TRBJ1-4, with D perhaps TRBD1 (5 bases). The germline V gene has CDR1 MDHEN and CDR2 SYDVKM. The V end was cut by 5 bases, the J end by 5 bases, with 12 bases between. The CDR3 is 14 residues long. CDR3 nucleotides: TGTGCCAGCAGTACAGGATTTCGGAATGAAAAACTGTTTTTT. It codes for CASSTGFRNEKLFF.

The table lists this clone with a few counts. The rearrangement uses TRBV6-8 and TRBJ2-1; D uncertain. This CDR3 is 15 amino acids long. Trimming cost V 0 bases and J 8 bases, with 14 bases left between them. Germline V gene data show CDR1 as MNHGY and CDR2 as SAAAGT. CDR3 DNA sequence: TGTGCCAGCAGTTACTCCGCGCTAGGTCTTGATGAGCAGTTCTTC. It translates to CASSYSALGLDEQFF.

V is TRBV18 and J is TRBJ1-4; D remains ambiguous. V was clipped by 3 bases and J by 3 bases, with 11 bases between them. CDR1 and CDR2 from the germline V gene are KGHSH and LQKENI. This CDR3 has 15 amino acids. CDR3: CASSPTRAANEKLFF. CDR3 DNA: TGTGCCAGCTCACCCACAAGGGCAGCTAATGAAAAACTGTTTTTT.

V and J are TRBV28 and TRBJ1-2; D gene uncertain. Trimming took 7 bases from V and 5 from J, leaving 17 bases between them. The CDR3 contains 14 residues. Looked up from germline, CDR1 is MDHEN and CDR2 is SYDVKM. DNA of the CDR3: TGTGCCAGCAACGATCCGAGCGATTGGTATGGCTACACCTTC. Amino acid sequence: CASNDPSDWYGYTF.

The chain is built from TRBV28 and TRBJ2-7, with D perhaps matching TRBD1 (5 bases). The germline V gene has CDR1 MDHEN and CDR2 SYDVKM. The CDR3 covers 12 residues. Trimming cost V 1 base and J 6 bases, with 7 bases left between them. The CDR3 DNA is TGTGCCAGCAGTTTATTACAGGCCGAGCAGTACTTC. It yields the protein CASSLLQAEQYF.

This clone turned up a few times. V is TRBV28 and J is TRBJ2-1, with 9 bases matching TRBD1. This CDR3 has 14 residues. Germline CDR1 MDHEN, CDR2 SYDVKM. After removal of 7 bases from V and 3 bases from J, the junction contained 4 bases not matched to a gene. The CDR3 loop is CASKDRGGYNEQFF. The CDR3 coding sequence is TGTGCCAGCAAGGACAGGGGTGGCTACAATGAGCAGTTCTTC.

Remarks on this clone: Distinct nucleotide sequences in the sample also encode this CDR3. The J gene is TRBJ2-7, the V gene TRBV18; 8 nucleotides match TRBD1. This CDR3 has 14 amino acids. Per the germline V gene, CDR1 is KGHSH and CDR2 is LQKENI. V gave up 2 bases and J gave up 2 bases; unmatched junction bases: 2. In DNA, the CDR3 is TGTGCCAGCTCACCAAGGACAGGGACCTACGAGCAGTACTTC. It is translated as CASSPRTGTYEQYF.

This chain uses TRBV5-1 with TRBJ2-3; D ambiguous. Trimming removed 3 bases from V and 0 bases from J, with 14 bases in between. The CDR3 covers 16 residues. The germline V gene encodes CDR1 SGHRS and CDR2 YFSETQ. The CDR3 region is CASSSADFGSTDTQYF. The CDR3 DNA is TGCGCCAGCAGCTCCGCCGATTTTGGCAGCACAGATACGCAGTATTTT.

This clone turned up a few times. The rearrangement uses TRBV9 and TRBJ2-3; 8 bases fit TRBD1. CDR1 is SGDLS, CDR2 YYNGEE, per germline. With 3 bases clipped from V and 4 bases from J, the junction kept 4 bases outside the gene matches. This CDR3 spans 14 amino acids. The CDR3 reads CASSEQGAPDTQYF. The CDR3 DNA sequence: TGTGCCAGCAGCGAGCAGGGGGCCCCAGATACGCAGTATTTT.

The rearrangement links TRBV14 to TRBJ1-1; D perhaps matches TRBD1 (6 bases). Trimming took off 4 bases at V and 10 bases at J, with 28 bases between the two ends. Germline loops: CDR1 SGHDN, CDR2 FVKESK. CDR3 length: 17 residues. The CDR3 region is CASSRSTALGAGEVAFF. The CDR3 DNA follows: TGTGCCAGCAGCCGATCGACCGCCCTTGGGGCAGGGGAAGTAGCTTTCTTT. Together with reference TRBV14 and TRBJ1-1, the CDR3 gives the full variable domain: EAGVTQFPSHSVIEKGQTVTLRCDPISGHDNLYWYRRVMGKEIKFLLHFVKESKQDESGMPNNRFLAERTGGTYSTLKVQPAELEDSGVYFCASSRSTALGAGEVAFFGQGTRLTVV.

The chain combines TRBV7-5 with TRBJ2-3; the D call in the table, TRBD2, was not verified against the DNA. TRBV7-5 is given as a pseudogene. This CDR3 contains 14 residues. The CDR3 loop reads CASSPGGSERTQYF. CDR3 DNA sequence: TGTGCCAGCAGCCCCGGGGGTAGCGAGCGAACGCAGTATTTT.

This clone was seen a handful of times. The chain's CDR3 is CAWSTRGSGNQETQYF. The CDR3 DNA follows: TGTGCCTGGAGTACCCGAGGTAGCGGGAACCAAGAGACCCAGTACTTC. The chain has TRBV30 and TRBJ2-5, with TRBD2 matching over 8 bases. Germline CDR1 and CDR2: GTSNPN and SVGIG (reference sequence). With V trimmed by 2 bases and J by 0 bases, 8 bases remained unmatched. The CDR3 loop spans 16 amino acids.

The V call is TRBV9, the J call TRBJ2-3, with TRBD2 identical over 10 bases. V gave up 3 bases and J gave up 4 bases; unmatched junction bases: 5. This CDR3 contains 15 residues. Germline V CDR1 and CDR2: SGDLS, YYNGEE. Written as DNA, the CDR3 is TGTGCCAGCAGCGGTAGCGGGAGGTCCCCAGATACGCAGTATTTT. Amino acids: CASSGSGRSPDTQYF.

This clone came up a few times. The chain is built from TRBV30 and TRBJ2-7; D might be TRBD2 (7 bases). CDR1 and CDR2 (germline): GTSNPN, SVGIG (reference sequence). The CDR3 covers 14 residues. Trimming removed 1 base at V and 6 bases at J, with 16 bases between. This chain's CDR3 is CAWSAYGGQGEQYF. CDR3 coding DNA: TGTGCCTGGAGTGCCTACGGGGGGCAAGGCGAGCAGTACTTC.

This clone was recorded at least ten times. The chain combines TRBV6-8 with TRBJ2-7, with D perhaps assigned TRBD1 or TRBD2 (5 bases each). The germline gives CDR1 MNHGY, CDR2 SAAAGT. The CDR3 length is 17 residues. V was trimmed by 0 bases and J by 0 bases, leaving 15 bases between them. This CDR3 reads CASSYSGARVPSYEQYF. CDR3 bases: TGTGCCAGCAGTTACTCCGGGGCCAGGGTCCCCTCCTACGAGCAGTACTTC.